These 14 T cell receptor beta chains originate from one sample sequenced in a study of beta chain features in type 1 diabetes. The authors reverse transcribed all of the isolated RNA, so sequencing captured expressed TCRB transcripts. Sequenced by immunoSEQ multiplex PCR; TCRdb stores in-frame clones only, minus some. The repertoire holds 810,000 or so clones, with about a sixth as singletons. The specimen sequenced was naive CD4+ T cells from blood. Receptor source: a woman aged 18-29 years in good health.

The DNA of the CDR3 is TGTGCCAGCAGTGTCCTAATACCCTACGGAAATGAGCAGTTCTTC. Protein: CASSVLIPYGNEQFF. V is TRBV2 and J is TRBJ2-1; D uncertain. The CDR3 contains 15 residues. CDR1 is SNHLY and CDR2 is FYNNEI in the germline V gene. With 4 bases removed from V and 7 bases from J, the gap between germline ends came to 17 bases.

The chain couples TRBV23-1 to TRBJ1-2; D gene uncertain. TRBV23-1 is marked as an open reading frame, function uncertain. This CDR3 region has 15 residues. The V end was cut by 4 bases, the J end by 5 bases, with 17 bases between. CDR3 sequence (DNA): TGCGCCAGCAGTCGAGTGCACCGCTTTCGGTATGGCTACACCTTC. Translated: CASSRVHRFRYGYTF.

The chain is built from TRBV27 and TRBJ1-2; possibly TRBD1 for D (5 bases). The CDR3 sequence is 14 residues long. Germline V lookup: CDR1 MNHEY, CDR2 SMNVEV (reference sequence). Trimming stripped 7 bases from V and 4 bases from J, with 16 bases between. The CDR3 DNA reads TGTGCCAGCACCAGACAGCCGGGGACCTATGGCTACACCTTC. Its translation: CASTRQPGTYGYTF.

The CDR3 is CASSERTPRGSNPLFF. CDR3 coding DNA: TGTGCCAGCAGTGAAAGGACCCCTCGCGGGAGTAATCCGCTGTTTTTT. The V call is TRBV6-1, the J call TRBJ2-2, with 7 bases aligning to TRBD2. Trimming at V came to 2 bases and at J to 13 bases, leaving 16 bases not matched to a gene. The CDR3 is made up of 16 amino acids. CDR1 is MNHNS, CDR2 SASEGT, per germline.

The J gene is TRBJ2-7, the V gene TRBV28, with D perhaps TRBD1 (7 bases). Germline CDR1 MDHEN, CDR2 SYDVKM. V lost 7 bases, J lost 4 bases, and 11 bases lay in between. This CDR3 comprises 12 residues. The CDR3 DNA follows: TGTGCCAGCAACCAGGGGGGATACGAGCAGTACTTC. Its translation: CASNQGGYEQYF.

The rearrangement joins TRBV4-3 to TRBJ1-2; D remains unclear. Germline lookup yields CDR1 LGHNA and CDR2 YSLEER. The CDR3 runs 14 residues. Trimming pared 0 bases from V and 5 bases from J, leaving 10 bases between. The CDR3 here is CASSQEVVGYGYTF. The CDR3 DNA is TGCGCCAGCAGCCAAGAAGTGGTGGGATATGGCTACACCTTC.

This clone has more than one count but fewer than ten. The chain is built from TRBV10-3 and TRBJ2-3, with D maybe TRBD1 (6 bases). This CDR3 is 12 amino acids long. Germline values: CDR1 ENHRY, CDR2 SYGVKD. V was pared by 10 bases and J by 3 bases, with 11 bases between. CDR3 sequence (DNA): TGTGCCACCAGGACAGAGACAGATACGCAGTATTTT. This gives the protein CATRTETDTQYF.

The V gene is TRBV7-9, the J gene TRBJ2-7; possibly TRBD1 for D (5 bases). Germline CDR1 SEHNR, CDR2 FQNEAQ (reference sequence). V lost 6 bases and J 5 bases, leaving 11 bases between the germline ends. There are 12 residues in the CDR3. This CDR3 is CASRPVGDEQYF. The CDR3 DNA follows: TGTGCCAGCAGACCTGTAGGGGACGAGCAGTACTTC.

This clone has only a few counts. The chain has TRBV6-1 and TRBJ1-5; the D gene is possibly TRBD1 (6 bases). The V end lost 1 base, the J end lost 6 bases, and 13 bases lay between the germline ends. CDR1 and CDR2 from the germline V gene are MNHNS and SASEGT. This CDR3 contains 15 residues. Here the CDR3 reads CASSEEAGASQPQHF. CDR3 nucleotides: TGTGCCAGCAGTGAAGAGGCAGGGGCCAGTCAGCCCCAGCATTTT.

This sequence joins TRBV7-3 and TRBJ2-5; 9 bases fit TRBD1. Germline V gene lookup returns CDR1 SGHTA and CDR2 FQGTGA. The J segment lost 5 bases and the V segment lost 6 bases, leaving 10 bases of the junction unmatched. This CDR3 spans 15 amino acids. The CDR3 region is CASRGQGRGFETQYF. The CDR3 DNA follows: TGTGCCAGCAGGGGACAGGGCCGAGGGTTTGAGACCCAGTACTTC.

The chain recombines TRBV27 with TRBJ2-1; 8 nucleotides line up with TRBD1. Germline V gene data show CDR1 as MNHEY and CDR2 as SMNVEV (reference sequence). The CDR3 sequence is 12 residues long. V gave up 10 bases and J gave up 8 bases; unmatched junction bases: 7. CDR3 amino acids: CATRTGFDEQFF. The DNA for the CDR3 is TGTGCCACCCGGACAGGGTTCGATGAGCAGTTCTTC.

The chain joins TRBV15 to TRBJ1-4; weak D call: TRBD1 (5 bases). Trimming stripped 1 base from V and 5 bases from J, with 8 bases between. There are 14 residues in the CDR3. Germline CDR1 is LNHNV and CDR2 is YYDKDF (reference sequence). The CDR3 is CATSRGGMNEKLFF. The CDR3 DNA follows: TGTGCCACCAGCAGAGGGGGGATGAATGAAAAACTGTTTTTT.

This clone came up a few times. The chain joins TRBV7-6 to TRBJ2-7, with D perhaps matching TRBD1 (6 bases). There are 16 residues in the CDR3. Trimming shortened V by 5 bases and J by 2 bases, and 19 bases separated the two germline ends. Germline assignment: CDR1 SGHVS and CDR2 FNYEAQ. Here the CDR3 reads CASSALTGLMAYEQYF. CDR3 DNA: TGTGCCAGCAGCGCCCTGACAGGTCTTATGGCCTACGAGCAGTACTTC.

CDR3 sequence: CASQGTGDYEQYF. DNA for the CDR3: TGTGCCAGCCAAGGGACAGGCGATTACGAGCAGTACTTC. The gene calls are TRBV28 and TRBJ2-7, with 8 nucleotides matching TRBD1. V lost 8 bases to trimming and J lost 4 bases; unmatched junction nucleotides: 7. Germline CDR1 MDHEN, CDR2 SYDVKM. There are 13 residues in the CDR3.